This is a list of T cell receptor beta chains from one sample in a study of blood T cell repertoires in COVID-19. Data came from immunoSEQ multiplex PCR; TCRdb stores just in-frame clones and leaves some out. The table has fewer than 200,000 clones, about 93% seen once; the top ten hold 0.5% to 0.55%. Sample: peripheral blood. The receptors were sampled from a man over 45 with acute or convalescent COVID-19. The conserved cysteine and the conserved F or W are not part of the CDR3 here.

V	J	CDR3
TRBV6-5	TRBJ1-1	ASRQRETMNTEAF
TRBV30	TRBJ2-2	ASTEISGVTGELF
TRBV29-1	TRBJ1-5	SVEDASDARARGNQPQH
TRBV7-6	TRBJ2-1	ASSPPGTGGRYEQF
TRBV6-5	TRBJ2-1	ATAKPGQGADEQF
TRBV27	TRBJ2-5	ATGDTQTQY
TRBV7-2	TRBJ1-4	ASSPGTGQGKLF
TRBV6-5	TRBJ1-2	ASSRLITAVYGYT
TRBV28	TRBJ2-1	ASSLLSGHNEQF
TRBV29-1	TRBJ2-3	SVAGEGTDTQY
TRBV28	TRBJ1-4	ASRSLGQGNEKLF
TRBV28	TRBJ2-5	ASSNRVLQETQY
TRBV5-1	TRBJ2-1	ASSLGVGLDEQF
TRBV6-4	TRBJ1-6	ASSAGGHRSPLH
TRBV19	TRBJ2-7	ASNSNSLPYEQY
TRBV28	TRBJ1-4	ASSPGGMNEKLF
TRBV9	TRBJ2-3	ASTRSSGGTYTDTQY
TRBV7-2	TRBJ1-4	ASSSGSYRGATNEKLF
TRBV28	TRBJ2-1	ASSIPGPYNEQF
TRBV3-1/TRBV3-2	TRBJ1-3	ASSQGTGGGNTIY
TRBV28	TRBJ2-2	ASSGLGTGELF
TRBV3-1/TRBV3-2	TRBJ1-2	ASSQELVGGFYGYT
TRBV2	TRBJ1-1	ASSEIPRGTEAF
TRBV3-1/TRBV3-2	TRBJ1-3	ASSQGLDRISGNTIY
TRBV5-1	TRBJ1-2	ASSALPLGTEANYGYT
TRBV2	TRBJ2-3	ASSVLGGTQY
TRBV30	TRBJ2-3	AWSGAGVRDTQY
TRBV20-1	TRBJ1-6	SARETRALH